This passage covers 2 T cell receptor beta chains from one sample sequenced in a study of cytomegalovirus exposure and HLA in healthy donors. The PCR contained 60 Vbeta and 13 Jbeta primers. The assay was immunoSEQ multiplex PCR, and TCRdb's table has in-frame clones only and misses some. There are approximately 290,000 clones in the sample; 80% occur only once, and about 0.3% lies in the top ten. The sequenced material came from PBMCs. Receptors were obtained from a girl aged 2-10 years in good health and CMV-seronegative.

This chain uses TRBV27 with TRBJ2-5, with 8 bases fitting TRBD1. V was clipped by 5 bases and J by 5 bases; unmatched bases: 4. This CDR3 has 13 residues. Per the germline V gene, CDR1 is MNHEY and CDR2 is SMNVEV (reference sequence). DNA for the CDR3: TGTGCCAGCAGTCCAGGGGGCGGGGAGACCCAGTACTTC. Amino acids: CASSPGGGETQYF.

This chain uses TRBV5-1 with TRBJ2-3; 9 positions agree with TRBD1. V trimming: 9 bases; J trimming: 5 bases; junction bases outside the gene matches: 13. The CDR3 is made up of 15 amino acids. The germline gives CDR1 SGHRS, CDR2 YFSETQ. Here the CDR3 DNA reads TGCGCCACCTCCGGGACAGGGAGGTCTCTAGATACGCAGTATTTT. It translates to CATSGTGRSLDTQYF.